A selection of T cell receptor beta chains follows, all from one sample in a study of shared clonotypes between healthy human individuals. The method was immunoSEQ multiplex PCR; TCRdb's version includes in-frame clones alone and lacks a portion of them. The sample consists of 2 million to 2.5 million clones, around 92% of them appearing once. The specimen sequenced was naive CD4+ T cells from PBMCs. These TCRs come from a man between 18 and 29 years old in good health. Some clones in this sample may be carry-over from other donors' samples. Each CDR3 is given with its conserved first and last residue. Each record gives: clone size, J gene, V gene, D gene, CDR3 protein, CDR3 DNA. A D gene is named only where the DNA matches it firmly. Clone size is stated in some rows and not others, as once, few, many or a class when expanded.

-,TRBJ2-3,TRBV28,TRBD1,CASSKTGTGGTDTQYF,TGTGCCAGCAGTAAGACCGGGACAGGAGGCACAGATACGCAGTATTTT
-,TRBJ1-5,TRBV19,TRBD1,CASNGQGADQPQHF,TGTGCCAGTAACGGGCAGGGGGCAGATCAGCCCCAGCATTTT
-,TRBJ2-3,TRBV5-1,-,CASSLTPSTDTQYF,TGCGCCAGCAGCTTGACCCCTAGCACAGATACGCAGTATTTT
-,TRBJ2-1,TRBV4-1,-,CASSPGGGRDAYNEQFF,TGCGCCAGCAGCCCTGGGGGAGGCAGGGACGCCTACAATGAGCAGTTCTTC
-,TRBJ2-3,TRBV5-1,-,CASSSTLDTQYF,TGCGCCAGCAGCTCAACCCTGGATACGCAGTATTTT
-,TRBJ2-7,TRBV28,-,CASSFAKVGSYEQYF,TGTGCCAGCAGTTTCGCAAAGGTCGGTAGTTACGAGCAGTACTTC
-,TRBJ2-7,TRBV10-1,-,CASSDSRKAGRRPSYEQYF,TGCGCCAGCAGTGATAGCCGGAAAGCTGGGAGGCGCCCATCCTACGAGCAGTACTTC
-,TRBJ2-1,TRBV20-1,-,CSASRMEREFF,TGCAGTGCCTCCCGGATGGAGCGAGAGTTCTTC
once,TRBJ2-7,TRBV5-1,-,CASSLPESSYEQYF,TGCGCCAGCAGCTTGCCAGAGAGCTCCTACGAGCAGTACTTC
once,TRBJ2-7,TRBV5-1,TRBD2,CASSLTPSGSNFYEQYF,TGCGCCAGCAGCTTGACCCCCAGCGGGAGTAATTTCTACGAGCAGTACTTC
-,TRBJ2-2,TRBV6-1,-,CASSLANTGELFF,TGTGCTTCAAGCCTTGCGAACACCGGGGAGCTGTTTTTT
-,TRBJ2-4,TRBV5-8,TRBD1,CASGRQGTSPGAKNIQYF,TGTGCCAGCGGGAGACAGGGTACTTCCCCAGGGGCCAAAAACATTCAGTACTTC
-,TRBJ1-4,TRBV11-3,-,CASSPRGLTNEKLFF,TGTGCCAGCAGCCCTCGTGGGCTAACTAATGAAAAACTGTTTTTT
-,TRBJ2-7,TRBV11-2,-,CASSLVSGSSYEQYF,TGTGCCAGCAGCTTAGTTTCAGGGAGCTCCTACGAGCAGTACTTC
once,TRBJ2-2,TRBV7-9,-,CASSPDPAATGELFF,TGTGCCAGCAGTCCTGACCCTGCTGCCACCGGGGAGCTGTTTTTT
-,TRBJ1-1,TRBV5-1,-,CASSSTTSPTEAFF,TGCGCCAGCAGCTCGACTACTTCTCCCACTGAAGCTTTCTTT
-,TRBJ1-4,TRBV4-3,-,CASSLGGSSNEKLFF,TGCGCCAGCAGCCTTGGTGGGAGTAGTAATGAAAAACTGTTTTTT
-,TRBJ2-7,TRBV5-1,TRBD2,CASSLGLAGTYEQYF,TGCGCCAGCAGCCTTGGACTAGCGGGGACATACGAGCAGTACTTC
-,TRBJ2-1,TRBV7-9,TRBD2,CASSLGASGMSYNEQFF,TGTGCCAGCAGCTTAGGGGCTAGCGGGATGAGCTACAATGAGCAGTTCTTC
-,TRBJ1-4,TRBV28,-,CASSTGRGDEKLFF,TGTGCCAGCAGTACAGGGCGGGGGGATGAAAAACTGTTTTTT
-,TRBJ2-3,TRBV9,-,CASSVAGGGADTQYF,TGTGCCAGCAGCGTAGCTGGGGGAGGAGCAGATACGCAGTATTTT
-,TRBJ2-3,TRBV6-1,-,CASSENPGRTDTQYF,TGTGCCAGCAGTGAAAATCCCGGACGCACAGATACGCAGTATTTT
-,TRBJ1-2,TRBV7-9,-,CASSSLSREGANYGYTF,TGTGCCAGCAGCTCCCTTTCTCGGGAGGGAGCTAACTATGGCTACACCTTC
-,TRBJ2-5,TRBV7-8,TRBD1,CASRGLEETQYF,TGTGCGAGCAGGGGGTTGGAAGAGACCCAGTACTTC
-,TRBJ2-2,TRBV2,-,CASSWTANTGELFF,TGTGCCAGCAGTTGGACAGCGAACACCGGGGAGCTGTTTTTT
-,TRBJ1-2,TRBV28,TRBD1,CASSFPDRESGYTF,TGTGCCAGCAGTTTCCCGGACAGGGAATCCGGCTACACCTTC
-,TRBJ2-1,TRBV9,TRBD2,CASSVEGLAGVGANEQFF,TGTGCCAGCAGCGTAGAGGGACTAGCGGGAGTGGGGGCCAATGAGCAGTTCTTC
-,TRBJ1-2,TRBV5-6,-,CASSLAGAGNYGYTF,TGTGCCAGCAGCTTGGCCGGGGCAGGAAACTATGGCTACACCTTC
-,TRBJ1-4,TRBV27,-,CASSLGGTNEKLFF,TGTGCCAGCAGTTTGGGGGGAACTAATGAAAAACTGTTTTTT
once,TRBJ1-5,TRBV7-2,TRBD1,CASSPQGASSQPQHF,TGTGCCAGCAGCCCACAGGGGGCGAGTAGTCAGCCCCAGCATTTT
-,TRBJ1-3,TRBV2,TRBD1,CASRQGAGNTIYF,TGTGCCAGCAGGCAGGGGGCTGGAAACACCATATATTTT
-,TRBJ1-1,TRBV5-1,-,CASSLGEGNTEAFF,TGCGCCAGCAGCTTGGGCGAAGGGAACACTGAAGCTTTCTTT
few,TRBJ1-1,TRBV9,-,CASSVATGSTEAFF,TGTGCCAGCAGCGTAGCTACAGGGAGCACTGAAGCTTTCTTT
-,TRBJ1-4,TRBV5-5,-,CASSIGGTLNEKLFF,TGTGCCAGCAGTATAGGAGGGACCCTAAATGAAAAACTGTTTTTT
-,TRBJ1-1,TRBV28,-,CASSPGWGNTEAFF,TGTGCCAGCAGTCCCGGTTGGGGAAATACTGAAGCTTTCTTT
-,TRBJ2-2,TRBV4-3,TRBD1,CASSQMTGGQGTGELFF,TGCGCCAGCAGCCAGATGACGGGGGGACAGGGGACCGGGGAGCTGTTTTTT
-,TRBJ2-7,TRBV9,TRBD2,CASSVRAGVSEQYF,TGTGCCAGCAGCGTAAGAGCGGGAGTAAGTGAGCAGTACTTC
-,TRBJ2-7,TRBV6-1,-,CASSEVAFLSYEQYF,TGTGCCAGCAGTGAAGTGGCCTTCCTCTCGTACGAGCAGTACTTC
once,TRBJ2-1,TRBV6-5,-,CASNKGEPFF,TGTGCCAGCAACAAAGGGGAACCGTTCTTC
-,TRBJ1-1,TRBV18,-,CATQRGENTEAFF,TGTGCCACCCAACGGGGGGAGAACACTGAAGCTTTCTTT
-,TRBJ2-7,TRBV19,-,CASSITGTPNEQYF,TGTGCCAGTAGTATTACAGGGACTCCTAACGAGCAGTACTTC
once,TRBJ2-3,TRBV18,TRBD2,CASSPWGTSGRSTDTQYF,TGTGCCAGCTCACCGTGGGGGACTAGCGGAAGGAGCACAGATACGCAGTATTTT
-,TRBJ2-1,TRBV7-9,-,CASSRTATGSGEQFF,TGTGCCAGCAGCCGGACAGCGACTGGGTCGGGAGAGCAGTTCTTC
-,TRBJ1-4,TRBV19,-,CASSIYNGLFLKLFF,TGTGCCAGTAGTATTTATAACGGACTCTTCTTAAAACTGTTTTTT
-,TRBJ2-7,TRBV2,-,CASTGHTYEQYF,TGTGCCAGCACGGGACACACCTACGAGCAGTACTTC
-,TRBJ2-1,TRBV28,-,CASSAYNEQFF,TGTGCCAGCAGCGCATACAATGAGCAGTTCTTC
-,TRBJ1-5,TRBV9,-,CASSVSGQAGQPQHF,TGTGCCAGCAGCGTTTCAGGGCAGGCGGGGCAGCCCCAGCATTTT
few,TRBJ1-2,TRBV2,-,CASRELFGYTF,TGTGCCTCCAGGGAGTTGTTTGGCTACACCTTC
-,TRBJ2-7,TRBV5-1,TRBD2,CASSRGLAGVSYEQYF,TGCGCCAGCAGCCGGGGACTAGCGGGAGTTTCGTACGAGCAGTACTTC
-,TRBJ1-1,TRBV14,TRBD1,CASSQGTGMNTEAFF,TGTGCCAGCAGCCAAGGGACAGGGATGAACACTGAAGCTTTCTTT
-,TRBJ1-3,TRBV7-3,-,CASREGPLSGNTIYF,TGTGCCAGCCGGGAAGGTCCCCTTTCTGGAAACACCATATATTTT
once,TRBJ1-1,TRBV7-9,TRBD1,CASSLPQGLTEAFF,TGTGCCAGCAGCTTACCACAGGGGTTGACTGAAGCTTTCTTT